These 11 T cell receptor beta chains came from one sample sequenced in a study of PD-1 blockade in classical Hodgkin lymphoma. TCRdb's copy holds only in-frame clones and misses some; the assay was immunoSEQ multiplex PCR. This sample has about 17,000 clones, with just over 70% found just once. The time point here: cycle 4 day 1 (C4D1), after less than seven weeks of nivolumab. Each patient experienced a relapse that followed autologous stem cell transplantation, and brentuximab vedotin exposure varied. Magnetic negative selection of thawed PBMCs was the method by which CD4+ T cells were purified. The material sequenced was CD4+ T cells from blood, taken before the fourth cycle of nivolumab. Every receptor here comes from a human donor with classical Hodgkin lymphoma.

This sequence joins TRBV5-5 and TRBJ1-2; a weak D match, TRBD1 (6 bases). V was cut by 4 bases and J by 8 bases, with 18 bases left in between. The CDR3 length is 14 residues. Germline lookup yields CDR1 SGHKS and CDR2 YYEKEE (reference sequence). The CDR3 loop reads CASSIETGKGGYTF. In DNA, the CDR3 is TGTGCCAGCAGCATAGAAACAGGGAAGGGCGGCTACACCTTC.

The chain recombines TRBV28 with TRBJ1-5; D uncertain. Per the germline V gene, CDR1 is MDHEN and CDR2 is SYDVKM. CDR3 size: 13 residues. Trimming pared 6 bases from V and 4 bases from J, leaving 10 bases between. The CDR3 loop is CASSFAGNQPQHF. The CDR3 bases are TGTGCCAGCAGCTTTGCGGGTAATCAGCCCCAGCATTTT.

The rearrangement joins TRBV7-8 to TRBJ1-1; D remains ambiguous. The germline V and J ends were trimmed by 1 base and 4 bases, with 10 bases remaining between them. This CDR3 has 14 residues. CDR1 and CDR2 (germline): SGHVS, FQNEAQ. CDR3 sequence reads: CASSLEVQSTEAFF. In nucleotides, the CDR3 is TGTGCCAGCAGCTTAGAGGTCCAGAGCACTGAAGCTTTCTTT.

This clone has a handful of counts. CDR3 DNA sequence: TGTGCCTGGAGTGTACGGGATAGGGGAACTGAAGCTTTCTTT. This encodes CAWSVRDRGTEAFF. The chain carries TRBV30 and TRBJ1-1; possibly TRBD1 for D (5 bases). Trimming pared 0 bases from V and 5 bases from J, leaving 13 bases between. CDR1 and CDR2 (germline): GTSNPN, SVGIG (reference sequence). The CDR3 contains 14 residues.

CDR3 sequence: CASSFLGTQYF. CDR3 DNA: TGTGCCAGCAGTTTTCTAGGTACCCAGTACTTC. The chain recombines TRBV27 with TRBJ2-5; D unresolved. The V and J ends lost 3 bases and 8 bases respectively, with 7 bases between them. Germline loops: CDR1 MNHEY, CDR2 SMNVEV (reference sequence). CDR3 length: 11 amino acids.

V and J are TRBV28 and TRBJ2-2; 7 bases are a match to TRBD2. Germline CDR1 MDHEN, CDR2 SYDVKM. This CDR3 has 18 residues. V lost 3 bases to trimming and J lost 0 bases; unmatched junction nucleotides: 10. The CDR3 here is CASSLTLADLSNTGELFF. The CDR3 DNA reads as TGTGCCAGCAGTTTGACGCTAGCGGATCTTTCGAACACCGGGGAGCTGTTTTTT.

The sample holds one count of this clone. This chain joins TRBV7-6 and TRBJ2-2; no clear D. The CDR3 totals 11 residues. Germline V gene sequence: CDR1 SGHVS, CDR2 FNYEAQ. The germline V and J ends were trimmed by 3 bases and 6 bases, with 2 bases remaining between them. Here the CDR3 DNA reads TGTGCCAGCAGCTTGGCCGGGGAGCTGTTTTTT. It translates to CASSLAGELFF. The entire variable domain, with the rest obtained from reference TRBV7-6 and TRBJ2-2, is as follows: GAGVSQSPRYKVTKRGQDVALRCDPISGHVSLYWYRQALGQGPEFLTYFNYEAQQDKSGLPNDRFSAERPEGSISTLTIQRTEQRDSAMYRCASSLAGELFFGEGSRLTVL.

CDR3 residues: CASGGDRAYEQYF. In DNA, the CDR3 is TGTGCCAGCGGTGGGGACAGGGCCTACGAGCAGTACTTC. This chain joins TRBV6-1 and TRBJ2-7; 9 bases line up with TRBD1. CDR3 size: 13 residues. The ends lost 8 bases at V and 2 bases at J; junction bases unmatched: 4. CDR1 and CDR2 from the germline V gene are MNHNS and SASEGT.

The rearrangement joins TRBV7-8 to TRBJ2-3, with 8 bases lining up with TRBD2. CDR1 SGHVS and CDR2 FQNEAQ come from the germline V gene. The CDR3 has 16 amino acids. Losses at the gene ends were 1 base for V and 1 base for J; bases not matched to a gene: 4. The CDR3, as DNA: TGTGCCAGCAGCTTAGGACTAGCGAGGGGCACAGATACGCAGTATTTT. Translating it yields CASSLGLARGTDTQYF.

The chain combines TRBV7-3 with TRBJ2-3; D is ambiguous. V was clipped by 5 bases and J by 0 bases, with 6 bases between them. CDR3 size: 13 residues. Germline V gene data show CDR1 as SGHTA and CDR2 as FQGTGA. CDR3 sequence: CASSAASTDTQYF. The CDR3 bases are TGTGCCAGCAGCGCCGCTAGCACAGATACGCAGTATTTT.

The V gene is TRBV7-2, the J gene TRBJ1-3; TRBD1 matches 9 bases. Germline CDR1 and CDR2: SGHTA and FQGNSA. This CDR3 spans 17 amino acids. Germline trimming cut 5 bases from V and 3 bases from J; bases unmatched to any gene: 11. The CDR3 loop is CASSPRTGAQNGNTIYF. The CDR3 bases are TGTGCCAGCAGCCCGCGGACAGGGGCTCAGAATGGAAACACCATATATTTT.